This T cell receptor (beta chain) derives from a study of long-term antiretroviral therapy in people with HIV. Runs used v3.0 of the immunoSEQ assay and were done at survey level. Profiled with immunoSEQ multiplex PCR; TCRdb holds only in-frame clones, not every one. The table has fewer than 20,000 clones, around nine tenths seen once; the top ten hold approximately 12%. V was shortened by 9 bases and J by 7 bases, with 18 bases between the two germline ends. The CDR3 spans 13 residues. Germline V gives CDR1 SNHLY, CDR2 FYNNEI. This clonotype originated in a man aged 50 to 60 with HIV. Here the sequenced sample was unsorted PBMCs, taken 6.9 years after starting antiretroviral therapy. This chain links TRBV2 with TRBJ1-1; D remains ambiguous. CDR3 in amino acids: CASTRTAGIEAFF. The CDR3 DNA is TGTGCCAGTACTAGGACGGCCGGCATTGAAGCTTTCTTT.